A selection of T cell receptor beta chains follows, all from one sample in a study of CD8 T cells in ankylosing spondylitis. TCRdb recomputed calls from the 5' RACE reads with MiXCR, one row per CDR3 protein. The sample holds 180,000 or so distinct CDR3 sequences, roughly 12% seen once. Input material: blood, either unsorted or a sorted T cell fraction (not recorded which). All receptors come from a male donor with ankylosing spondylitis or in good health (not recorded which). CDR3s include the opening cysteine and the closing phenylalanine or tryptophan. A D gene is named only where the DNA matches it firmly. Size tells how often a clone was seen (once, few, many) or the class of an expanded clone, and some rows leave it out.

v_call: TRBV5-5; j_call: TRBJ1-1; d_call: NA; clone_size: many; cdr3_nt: TGTGCCAGCAGCTCCTTCGGGGCCCTGGACACTGAAGCTTTCTTT; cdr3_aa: CASSSFGALDTEAFF
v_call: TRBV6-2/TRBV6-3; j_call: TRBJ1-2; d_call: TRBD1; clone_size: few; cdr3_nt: TGTGCCAGCAGTTTACGGACAGGGGGACGTGGCTACACCTTC; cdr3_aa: CASSLRTGGRGYTF
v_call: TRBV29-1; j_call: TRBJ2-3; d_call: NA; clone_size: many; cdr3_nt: TGCAGCGCAGTCCGGGGGAGCACAGATACGCAGTATTTT; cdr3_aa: CSAVRGSTDTQYF
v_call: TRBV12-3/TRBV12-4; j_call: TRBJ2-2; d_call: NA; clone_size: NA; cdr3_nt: TGTGCCAGCAGACAGGGACACCAGGTCACCGGGGAGCTGTTTTTT; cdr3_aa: CASRQGHQVTGELFF
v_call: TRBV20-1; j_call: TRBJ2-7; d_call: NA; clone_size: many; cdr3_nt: TGCAGTGGTCAAGAGGTGACGGGTCAAAATGGGGAGCAGTACTTC; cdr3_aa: CSGQEVTGQNGEQYF
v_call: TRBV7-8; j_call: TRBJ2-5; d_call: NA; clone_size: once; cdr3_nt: TGTGCCAGGAGACCCGGGCCCCGGTGGACCCAGTACTTC; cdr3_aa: CARRPGPRWTQYF
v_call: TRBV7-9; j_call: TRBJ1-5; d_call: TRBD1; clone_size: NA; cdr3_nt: TGTGCCAGCAGCGATTCGACAGGGTACAATCAGCCCCAGCATTTT; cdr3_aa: CASSDSTGYNQPQHF
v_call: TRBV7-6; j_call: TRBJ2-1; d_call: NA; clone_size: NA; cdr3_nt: TGTGCCAGCAGCTTAGTGGTCGCGGGCGGGGACAATGAGCAGTTCTTC; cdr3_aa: CASSLVVAGGDNEQFF
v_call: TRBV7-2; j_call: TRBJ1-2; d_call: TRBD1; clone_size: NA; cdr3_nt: TGTGCCAGCAGCTTAGCCGGGACAGGGGGTAGGGGCTACACCTTC; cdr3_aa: CASSLAGTGGRGYTF
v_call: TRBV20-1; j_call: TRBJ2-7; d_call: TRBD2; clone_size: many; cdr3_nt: TGCAGTGCTAGATCCCTCGGTCTAGCGGGACTCGAGCAGTACTTC; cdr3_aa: CSARSLGLAGLEQYF
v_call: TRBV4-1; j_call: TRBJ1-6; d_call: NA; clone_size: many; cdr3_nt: TGCGCCAGCAGCCGGCTGGGACTCCCAAGGGGTTCACCCCTCCACTTT; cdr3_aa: CASSRLGLPRGSPLHF
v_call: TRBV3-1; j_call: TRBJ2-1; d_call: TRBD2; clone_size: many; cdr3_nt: TGTGCCAGCAGCCACCTAGCGGGGGGTGGCAATGAGCAGTTCTTC; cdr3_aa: CASSHLAGGGNEQFF
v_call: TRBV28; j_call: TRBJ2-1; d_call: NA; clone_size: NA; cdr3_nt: TGTGCCAGCAGCCTCCGGGACGGGCGTGAGCAGTTCTTC; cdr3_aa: CASSLRDGREQFF
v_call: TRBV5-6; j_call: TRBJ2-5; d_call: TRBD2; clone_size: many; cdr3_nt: TGTGCCAGCAGCTTGAGCTTGGTAGGGAGGGAAGAGACCCAGTACTTC; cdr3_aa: CASSLSLVGREETQYF
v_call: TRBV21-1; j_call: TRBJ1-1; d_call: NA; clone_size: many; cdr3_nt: TGTGCCAGCAGCAGGTCCCCCTCCATCGGGACTGAAGCTTTCTTT; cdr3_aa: CASSRSPSIGTEAFF
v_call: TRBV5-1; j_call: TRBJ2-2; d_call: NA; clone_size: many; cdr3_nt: TGCGCCAGCAGACCTAGTGACCATAACGCGAACACCGGGGAGCTGTTTTTT; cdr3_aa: CASRPSDHNANTGELFF
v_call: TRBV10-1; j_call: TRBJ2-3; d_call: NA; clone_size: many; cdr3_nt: TGCGCCAGCAGCCGATCTGAGACTCCCTTCACAGATACGCAGTATTTT; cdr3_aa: CASSRSETPFTDTQYF
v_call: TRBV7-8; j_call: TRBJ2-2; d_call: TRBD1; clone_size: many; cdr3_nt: TGTGCCAGCAGCTTTCGGACAGGAACCGGGGAGCTGTTTTTT; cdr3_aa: CASSFRTGTGELFF
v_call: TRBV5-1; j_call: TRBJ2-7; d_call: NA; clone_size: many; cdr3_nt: TGCGCCAGCAGCTTCGGGCAGGTGGGTTCCTACGAGCAGTACTTC; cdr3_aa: CASSFGQVGSYEQYF
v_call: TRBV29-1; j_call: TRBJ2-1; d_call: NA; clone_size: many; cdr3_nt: TGCAGCGTTGAAGATGGTTCAGGGATCTTCTTC; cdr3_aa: CSVEDGSGIFF
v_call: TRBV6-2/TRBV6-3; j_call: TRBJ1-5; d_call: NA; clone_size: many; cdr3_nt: TGTGCCAGCAGTTCCCACCGGAATCAGCCCCAGCATTTT; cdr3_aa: CASSSHRNQPQHF
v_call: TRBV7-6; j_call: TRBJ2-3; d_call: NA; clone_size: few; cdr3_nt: TGTGCCAGCAGTTTTGGTAGCACAGATACGCAGTATTTT; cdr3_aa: CASSFGSTDTQYF
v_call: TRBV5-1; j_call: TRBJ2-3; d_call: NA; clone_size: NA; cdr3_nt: TGCGCCAGCAGCTTGGTCGGGAAAAGCACAGATACGCAGTATTTT; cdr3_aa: CASSLVGKSTDTQYF
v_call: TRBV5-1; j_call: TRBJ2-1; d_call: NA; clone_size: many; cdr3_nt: TGCGCCAGCAGCTTAGTACAGGGCTACTCCTACAATGAGCAGTTCTTC; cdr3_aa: CASSLVQGYSYNEQFF
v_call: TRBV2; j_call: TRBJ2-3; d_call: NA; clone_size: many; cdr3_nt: TGTGCCAGCAAGGAGGGGACTGTTACAGATACGCAGTATTTT; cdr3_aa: CASKEGTVTDTQYF
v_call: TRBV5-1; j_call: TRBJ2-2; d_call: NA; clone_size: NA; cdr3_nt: TGCGCCAGCAGCTTGGCTTCCCCTAGCGCCGCGAACACCGGGGAGCTGTTTTTT; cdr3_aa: CASSLASPSAANTGELFF
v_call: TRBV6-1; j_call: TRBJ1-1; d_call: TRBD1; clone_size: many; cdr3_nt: TGTGCCAGCACTCCGACAGGGAGGAGCACTGAAGCTTTCTTT; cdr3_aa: CASTPTGRSTEAFF
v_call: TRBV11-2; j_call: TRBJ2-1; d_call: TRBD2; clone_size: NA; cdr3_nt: TGTGCCAGCAGCGTAGCACGACTAGCGGGATTCAATGAGCAGTTCTTC; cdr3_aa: CASSVARLAGFNEQFF
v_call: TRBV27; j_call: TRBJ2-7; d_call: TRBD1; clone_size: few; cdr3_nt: TGTGCCAGCAGTTTAAACAGGGGGCAGGCCGAGCAGTACTTC; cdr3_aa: CASSLNRGQAEQYF
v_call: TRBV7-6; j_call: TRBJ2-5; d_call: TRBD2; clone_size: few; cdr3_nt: TGTGCCAGCAGCTTAGCGGGGACTACGGAAGAGACCCAGTACTTC; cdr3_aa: CASSLAGTTEETQYF
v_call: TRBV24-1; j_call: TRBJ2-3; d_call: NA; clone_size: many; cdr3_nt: TGTGCCACCAGCCAACCGGGGGCCGATACGCAGTATTTT; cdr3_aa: CATSQPGADTQYF
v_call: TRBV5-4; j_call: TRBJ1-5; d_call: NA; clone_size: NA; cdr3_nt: TGTGCCAGCAGCTTGGAGACGGCCCAGCCCCAGCATTTT; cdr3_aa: CASSLETAQPQHF
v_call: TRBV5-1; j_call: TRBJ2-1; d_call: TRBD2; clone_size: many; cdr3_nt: TGCGCCAGCAGCTCAGGACTAGCGGGAGGGCCAAAGGAGCAGTTCTTC; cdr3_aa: CASSSGLAGGPKEQFF
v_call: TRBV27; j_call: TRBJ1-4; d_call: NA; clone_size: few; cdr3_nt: TGTGCCAGCAGTTTAGCGGGGGTTGGGGAAAAACTGTTTTTT; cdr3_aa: CASSLAGVGEKLFF
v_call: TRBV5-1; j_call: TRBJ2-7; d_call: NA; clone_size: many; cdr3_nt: TGCGCCAGCAGCTTGGCCGGGGAAGAGCAGTACTTC; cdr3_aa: CASSLAGEEQYF
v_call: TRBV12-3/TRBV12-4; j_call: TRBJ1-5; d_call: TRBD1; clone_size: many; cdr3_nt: TGTGCCAGCAGTGGGACAGGGGGGATTCAGCCCCAGCATTTT; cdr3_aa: CASSGTGGIQPQHF
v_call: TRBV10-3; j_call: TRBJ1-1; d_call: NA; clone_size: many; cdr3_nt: TGTGCCATGCGATCGAACACTGAAGCTTTCTTT; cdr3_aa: CAMRSNTEAFF
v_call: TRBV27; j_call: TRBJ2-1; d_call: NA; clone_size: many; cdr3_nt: TGTGCCATACAGAGATCAGGGTACAATGAGCAGTTCTTC; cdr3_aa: CAIQRSGYNEQFF
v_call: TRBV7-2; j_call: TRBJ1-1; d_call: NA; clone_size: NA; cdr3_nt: TGTGCCAGCAGCTTAGTATCCGGGGGGGGACACACTGAAGCTTTCTTT; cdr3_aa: CASSLVSGGGHTEAFF
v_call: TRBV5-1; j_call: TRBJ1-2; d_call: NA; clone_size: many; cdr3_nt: TGCGCCAGCAGCCCTCCTGGGCGGCCCTATGGCTACACCTTC; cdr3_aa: CASSPPGRPYGYTF
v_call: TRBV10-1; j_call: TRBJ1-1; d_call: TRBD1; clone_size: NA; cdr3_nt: TGCGCCAGCACTTCAGACAGGGGACTCACTGAAGCTTTCTTT; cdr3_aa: CASTSDRGLTEAFF
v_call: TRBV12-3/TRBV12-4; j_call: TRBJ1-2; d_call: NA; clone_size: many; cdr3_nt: TGTGCCAGCAGCTTCACAGGGCTCTCTAACTATGGCTACACCTTC; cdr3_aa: CASSFTGLSNYGYTF
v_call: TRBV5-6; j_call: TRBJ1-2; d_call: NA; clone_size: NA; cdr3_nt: TGTGCCAGCAGTCCCTGGGGGGGAATCTATGGCTACACCTTC; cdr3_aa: CASSPWGGIYGYTF
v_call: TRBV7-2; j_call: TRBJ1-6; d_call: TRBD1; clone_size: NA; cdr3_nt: TGTGCCAGCAGCTTGGGACAGGTTTATAATTCACCCCTCCACTTT; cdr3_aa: CASSLGQVYNSPLHF
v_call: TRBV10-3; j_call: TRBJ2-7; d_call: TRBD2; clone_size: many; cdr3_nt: TGTGCCATCAGTGAGGCTAGCGGGAGTTGGGCGGTGCAGTACTTC; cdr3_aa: CAISEASGSWAVQYF
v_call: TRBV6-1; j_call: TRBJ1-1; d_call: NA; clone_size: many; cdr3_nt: TGTGCCAGCAGCGACGGCTCTAAGGGCACTGAAGCTTTCTTT; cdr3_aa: CASSDGSKGTEAFF
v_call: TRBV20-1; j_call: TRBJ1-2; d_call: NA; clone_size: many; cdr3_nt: TGCAGTGCCCTCCTACCTAACTATGGCTACACCTTC; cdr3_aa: CSALLPNYGYTF
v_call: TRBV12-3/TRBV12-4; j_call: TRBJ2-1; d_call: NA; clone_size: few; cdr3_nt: TGTGCCAGCAGTTTAAATTACGCGGGTGAGCAGTTCTTC; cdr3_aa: CASSLNYAGEQFF
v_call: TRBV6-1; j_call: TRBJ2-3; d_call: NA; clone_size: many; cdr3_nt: TGTGCCAGCAGGTCAGGGGGGAGCACAGATACGCAGTATTTT; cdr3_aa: CASRSGGSTDTQYF
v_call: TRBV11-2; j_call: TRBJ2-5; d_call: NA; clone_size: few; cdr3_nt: TGTGCCAGCAGCTTATCCCCTTTGACTAGACAGACCCAGTACTTC; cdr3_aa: CASSLSPLTRQTQYF
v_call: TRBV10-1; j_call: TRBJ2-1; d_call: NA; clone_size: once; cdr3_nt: TGCGCCAGCAGTGACCTCGACGAGGGGCTCTCCTACAATGAGCAGTTCTTC; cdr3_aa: CASSDLDEGLSYNEQFF
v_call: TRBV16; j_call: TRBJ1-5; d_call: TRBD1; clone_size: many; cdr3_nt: TGTGCCAGCAGCCAATCCCCTCTTAGGGGGCTTGATCAGCCCCAGCATTTT; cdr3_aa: CASSQSPLRGLDQPQHF
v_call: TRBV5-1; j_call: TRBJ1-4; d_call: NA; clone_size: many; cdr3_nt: TGCGCCAGCAGCTTGTCAGCTGCAACTAATGAAAAACTGTTTTTT; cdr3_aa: CASSLSAATNEKLFF
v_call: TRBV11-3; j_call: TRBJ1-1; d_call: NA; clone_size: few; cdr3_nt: TGTGCCAGCAGCTTATGGGTGGGGGACACTGAAGCTTTCTTT; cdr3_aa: CASSLWVGDTEAFF
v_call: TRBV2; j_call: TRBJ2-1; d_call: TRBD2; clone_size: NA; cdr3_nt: TGTGCCAGCAGGGGACTAGCGGGTATTCAGCATGAGCAGTTCTTC; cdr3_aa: CASRGLAGIQHEQFF